A single sample is the source of the 24 T cell receptor beta chains below, sequenced in a study of blood T cell repertoires in COVID-19. Clones were sequenced by immunoSEQ multiplex PCR, and TCRdb holds only the in-frame ones, with some missing. The repertoire consists of around 250,000 clones, with just under 90% occurring once and the leading ten covering around 0.87%. Material: PBMCs or T cells enriched from blood (not recorded which). All receptors derive from a man aged 50 to 60 who had been exposed to COVID-19.

The chain links TRBV5-1 to TRBJ1-4, with 8 bases matching TRBD1. The CDR3 is made up of 15 amino acids. V gave up 4 bases and J gave up 4 bases; unmatched junction bases: 6. Germline CDR1 is SGHRS and CDR2 is YFSETQ. The CDR3 bases are TGCGCCAGCAGCGGACAGGGCAACGGTAATGAAAAACTGTTTTTT. Translating gives CASSGQGNGNEKLFF.

The rearrangement uses TRBV5-3 and TRBJ2-7; 13 bases align to TRBD2. TRBV5-3 is assigned to the ORF class and has an uncertain function. Losses at the gene ends were 2 bases for V and 2 bases for J; bases not matched to a gene: 10. There are 18 residues in the CDR3. CDR3 loop: CARSFAGTSGDSTYEQYV. CDR3 bases: TGTGCCAGAAGCTTTGCTGGGACTAGCGGGGACTCAACCTACGAGCAGTACGTC.

The rearrangement links TRBV19 to TRBJ1-1; 7 bases match TRBD1. Germline trimming cut 3 bases from V and 0 bases from J; bases unmatched to any gene: 7. The CDR3 runs to 16 residues. CDR1 and CDR2 from the germline V gene are LNHDA and SQIVND (reference sequence). CDR3 DNA: TGTGCCAGTAGTATTGGGGGACAGATAATGAACACTGAAGCTTTCTTT. It is translated as CASSIGGQIMNTEAFF.

The CDR3 reads CASSLVRGNTEAFF. CDR3 DNA: TGCGCCAGCAGCTTGGTTAGGGGGAACACTGAAGCTTTCTTT. The rearrangement joins TRBV5-1 to TRBJ1-1; tentatively, D is TRBD1 (5 bases). CDR1 SGHRS and CDR2 YFSETQ come from the germline V gene. Trimming took off 0 bases at V and 1 base at J, with 7 bases between the two ends. This CDR3 region has 14 residues.

This clone was found once. The DNA of the CDR3 is TGTGCCAGCAGCGGCTCCTGGGGGGTGTCCTACGAGCAGTACTTC. This sequence encodes CASSGSWGVSYEQYF. This chain uses TRBV6-5 with TRBJ2-7; a possible D gene is TRBD2 (6 bases). The V gene lost 6 bases and the J gene lost 1 base, with 16 bases spanning the gap. CDR1 is MNHEY and CDR2 is SVGAGI in the germline V gene. CDR3 length: 15 amino acids.

CDR3 nucleotides: TGTGCCAGCAGCTTCACGAGAGGGTCCGGGGAGCTGTTTTTT. As protein: CASSFTRGSGELFF. V usage is TRBV7-9 and J usage is TRBJ2-2; weak D call: TRBD2 (5 bases). The germline gives CDR1 SEHNR, CDR2 FQNEAQ (reference sequence). V dropped 3 bases and J dropped 6 bases, with 11 bases sitting between them. The CDR3 is 14 residues long.

The chain uses TRBV5-1 and TRBJ2-3; D unclear. Trimming removed 3 bases at V and 4 bases at J, with 12 bases between. Germline CDR1 is SGHRS and CDR2 is YFSETQ. The CDR3 sequence is 14 residues long. The CDR3 protein is CASSSTSKADTQYF. The CDR3 DNA sequence: TGCGCCAGCAGCTCGACTTCTAAGGCAGATACGCAGTATTTT.

The V gene is TRBV2, the J gene TRBJ1-1; 7 bases are a match to TRBD1. V shed 6 bases and J 0 bases; nucleotides not matched to a gene: 13. The CDR3 is made up of 17 amino acids. The germline V gene encodes CDR1 SNHLY and CDR2 FYNNEI. The CDR3, as DNA: TGTGCCAGCAGCTTCGGACAGGACTCTCTCATGAACACTGAAGCTTTCTTT. Amino acids: CASSFGQDSLMNTEAFF.

The chain is built from TRBV25-1 and TRBJ1-4, with D perhaps TRBD1 (6 bases). In germline, CDR1 is MGHDK, CDR2 SYGVNS. Trimming cost V 5 bases and J 7 bases, with 20 bases left between them. The CDR3 has 16 amino acids. The CDR3 DNA reads TGTGCCAGCAGTCCCCCAAGGCAGGGACATAGTGAAAAACTGTTTTTT. Encoded protein: CASSPPRQGHSEKLFF.

J is TRBJ2-7 and V is TRBV10-2, with D perhaps TRBD1 (5 bases). The germline gives CDR1 WSHSY, CDR2 SAAADI. Between the trimmed V and J ends, which lost 5 bases and 2 bases, there was a span of 10 bases. The CDR3 is made up of 13 amino acids. This CDR3 is CASSSGLAYEQYF. The DNA of the CDR3 is TGCGCCAGCAGTTCAGGGCTCGCCTACGAGCAGTACTTC.

The V and J genes are TRBV14 and TRBJ2-1; TRBD2 agrees at 12 bases. The CDR3 consists of 18 residues. Germline trimming cut 3 bases from V and 9 bases from J; bases unmatched to any gene: 15. The germline V gene encodes CDR1 SGHDN and CDR2 FVKESK. The CDR3 protein is CASSHSGTSGQGGSEQFF. The CDR3 nucleotides are TGTGCCAGCAGCCACTCCGGGACTAGCGGGCAGGGAGGTAGTGAGCAGTTCTTC.

This clone was seen a single time. The gene calls are TRBV6-4 and TRBJ1-2; TRBD1 is a possible D gene (6 bases). This CDR3 is built from 14 residues. Trimming cost V 7 bases and J 3 bases, with 15 bases left between them. Germline CDR1 MRHNA, CDR2 SNTAGT. CDR3: CASKQGEGDYGYTF. The CDR3, as DNA: TGTGCCAGCAAGCAGGGTGAGGGGGACTATGGCTACACCTTC.

The chain recombines TRBV12-3 or TRBV12-4 with TRBJ2-5; 9 nucleotides align to TRBD1. The V and J ends lost 8 bases and 5 bases, in that order; junction bases with no gene match: 6. The CDR3 loop spans 13 amino acids. CDR3: CASRTGGLETQYF. DNA of the CDR3: TGTGCCAGCCGAACAGGGGGCTTGGAGACCCAGTACTTC.

The V gene is TRBV15, the J gene TRBJ2-1; 7 bases map to TRBD2. Germline V CDR1 and CDR2: LNHNV, YYDKDF (reference sequence). J gave up 5 bases and V 2 bases, and 9 bases lay outside the gene matches. The CDR3 length is 16 residues. This CDR3 reads CATSRRGRTRDNEQFF. CDR3 in DNA: TGTGCCACCAGCAGAAGGGGCAGGACTAGAGACAATGAGCAGTTCTTC.

CDR3 coding DNA: TGTGCCAGCAGTTTGAGGCAAGAGACCCAGTACTTC. This translates into CASSLRQETQYF. V usage is TRBV12-3 or TRBV12-4 and J usage is TRBJ2-5; D gene unclear. The ends were cut back, 3 bases at V and 2 bases at J, with 4 bases in the middle. The CDR3 is 12 amino acids.

This clone was counted once. This chain joins TRBV6-6 and TRBJ2-1, with 8 bases aligning to TRBD2. Trimming cost V 7 bases and J 8 bases; bases outside gene matches: 13. This CDR3 comprises 15 residues. CDR1 is MNHNY and CDR2 is SVGAGI in the germline V gene (reference sequence). Here the CDR3 DNA reads TGTGCCAGCAATGCCCTCGGGGGGGCCTTTGATGAGCAGTTCTTC. Protein product: CASNALGGAFDEQFF.

As regards this clone: The sample contains more than one DNA sequence encoding this CDR3. The chain uses TRBV2 and TRBJ1-5; TRBD1 might be the D (5 bases). Germline CDR1 reads SNHLY; CDR2 reads FYNNEI. V was shortened by 6 bases and J by 1 base, with 7 bases between the two germline ends. The CDR3 loop spans 13 amino acids. The CDR3 is CASRGQSNQPQHF. For the CDR3, the DNA is TGTGCCAGCAGGGGGCAAAGCAATCAGCCCCAGCATTTT.

The CDR3 is CASRGGGGDQPQHF. The CDR3 coding sequence is TGTGCCAGCAGGGGGGGTGGAGGGGATCAGCCCCAGCATTTT. The V gene is TRBV2, the J gene TRBJ1-5, with a possible D match to TRBD1 (5 bases). This CDR3 is built from 14 residues. V lost 6 bases and J lost 5, with 14 bases in between. CDR1 is SNHLY, CDR2 FYNNEI, per germline.

The chain carries TRBV18 and TRBJ1-1; 9 positions agree with TRBD1. After removal of 3 bases from V and 11 bases from J, the junction contained 7 bases not matched to a gene. The germline gives CDR1 KGHSH, CDR2 LQKENI. This CDR3 spans 13 amino acids. CDR3 coding DNA: TGTGCCAGCTCACCCACAGGGGGCAGGGTCGCTTTCTTT. Translated: CASSPTGGRVAFF.

For the CDR3, the DNA is TGTGCCAGCAGTTGGGGAGGTACGCAGTATTTT. Translation: CASSWGGTQYF. The V call is TRBV6-5, the J call TRBJ2-3; D is possibly TRBD2 (6 bases). V was pared by 4 bases and J by 8 bases, with 7 bases between. Germline assignment: CDR1 MNHEY and CDR2 SVGAGI. The CDR3 is made up of 11 amino acids.

The V gene is TRBV5-1, the J gene TRBJ2-3; 11 bases match TRBD2. J was trimmed by 3 bases and V by 4 bases; bases with no gene match: 7. The CDR3 has 16 residues. Germline CDR1 and CDR2: SGHRS and YFSETQ. CDR3 in amino acids: CASSLGASGRTDTQYF. In DNA form, the CDR3 reads TGCGCCAGCAGCCTCGGGGCTAGCGGGAGGACAGATACGCAGTATTTT.

The CDR3 region has the DNA TGCGCCAGCAGCCAAAGGGCTTACAGGGGAGAGGGCAATCAGCCCCAGCATTTT. Protein sequence: CASSQRAYRGEGNQPQHF. The chain uses TRBV4-1 and TRBJ1-5; 7 bases map to TRBD1. Germline CDR1 and CDR2: MGHRA and YSYEKL. The CDR3 spans 18 residues. J gave up 2 bases and V 2 bases, and 12 bases lay outside the gene matches.

The chain uses TRBV28 and TRBJ1-1; D is undetermined. Germline CDR1 and CDR2: MDHEN and SYDVKM. V lost 9 bases to trimming and J lost 5 bases, with 13 bases between them. This CDR3 comprises 12 residues. This chain's CDR3 is CASLGVGTEAFF. The CDR3 coding sequence is TGTGCCAGTCTCGGAGTTGGAACTGAAGCTTTCTTT.

The rearrangement joins TRBV5-1 to TRBJ2-1; D perhaps matches TRBD1 (6 bases). Trimming pared 4 bases from V and 1 base from J, leaving 9 bases between. The CDR3 loop spans 14 amino acids. Germline V gene sequence: CDR1 SGHRS, CDR2 YFSETQ. The DNA for the CDR3 is TGCGCCAGCAGCCCAGGACAGTCCTACAATGAGCAGTTCTTC. Its translation: CASSPGQSYNEQFF.